These 17 T cell receptor beta chains were sequenced from one sample in a study of CD8+CD57+ T cells in acquired aplastic anemia. The use of genomic DNA as template underpinned the TCR beta VDJ and CDR3 profiling. TCRdb re-called the reads with MiXCR, one entry per CDR3 protein. The data contain 200,000 to 250,000 distinct CDR3 sequences, approximately 51% of them seen just once; the ten biggest clones take up about 20%. Sequencing was done on patients that had shown CD8+CD57+ cell expansion by flow cytometry. The sequencing sample was made of sorted CD4+, CD8+, or CD8+CD57+ T cells (not recorded which) from PBMCs. These receptors all stem from a human donor with aplastic anemia.

V is TRBV7-8 and J is TRBJ2-7; the match to TRBD1 covers 9 bases. With 4 bases clipped from V and 4 bases from J, the junction kept 14 bases outside the gene matches. Germline V CDR1 and CDR2: SGHVS, FQNEAQ. The CDR3 loop spans 17 amino acids. The CDR3 spells CASSSRRPGTGFYEQYF. The CDR3 DNA follows: TGTGCCAGCAGCTCTCGCCGACCCGGGACAGGGTTTTACGAGCAGTACTTC.

Worth noting for this clonotype: This clone may be a read error of a much larger clone one base away. The chain carries TRBV5-1 and TRBJ2-5, with 12 bases aligning to TRBD2. The J segment lost 5 bases and the V segment lost 4 bases, leaving 9 bases of the junction unmatched. Germline V gives CDR1 SGHRS, CDR2 YFSETQ. The CDR3 spans 16 residues. For the CDR3, the DNA is TGCGCCAGCAGCGAAGGACTAGCGGGGAGGCTGGAGACCCAGTACTTC. This codes for CASSEGLAGRLETQYF.

V usage is TRBV15 and J usage is TRBJ2-7; D assignment may be TRBD1 or TRBD2 (7 bases each). The CDR3 is 12 residues long. Trimming pared 8 bases from V and 4 bases from J, leaving 12 bases between. Germline V gene sequence: CDR1 LNHNV, CDR2 YYDKDF (reference sequence). The CDR3 nucleotides are TGTGCCACCGCCCAGGGGGGGTACGAGCAGTACTTC. As protein: CATAQGGYEQYF. Using reference TRBV15 and TRBJ2-7 for the parts outside the CDR3, the full variable domain is DAMVIQNPRYQVTQFGKPVTLSCSQTLNHNVMYWYQQKSSQAPKLLFHYYDKDFNNEADTPDNFQSRRPNTSFCFLDIRSPGLGDTAMYLCATAQGGYEQYFGPGTRLTVT.

The rearrangement joins TRBV19 to TRBJ1-4; D gene unclear. The germline V gene has CDR1 LNHDA and CDR2 SQIVND (reference sequence). Trimming took 5 bases from V and 8 from J, leaving 6 bases between them. This CDR3 contains 11 residues. The CDR3 region has the DNA TGTGCCAGTAGTCAACAGGAAAAACTGTTTTTT. Translated: CASSQQEKLFF.

This clonotype was detected only a few times. Possible read error: a much larger clone is one base away. The genes are TRBV10-3 and TRBJ2-7, with TRBD2 identical over 9 bases. With 3 bases clipped from V and 7 bases from J, the junction kept 13 bases outside the gene matches. This CDR3 is 16 amino acids long. CDR1 ENHRY and CDR2 SYGVKD come from the germline V gene. CDR3: CAISEESGGPYNEQYF. Written as DNA, the CDR3 is TGTGCCATCAGTGAAGAAAGCGGGGGGCCCTACAATGAGCAGTACTTC.

At least ten counts were recorded for this clonotype. V usage is TRBV19 and J usage is TRBJ2-1; D is unresolved. This CDR3 has 14 residues. Germline loops: CDR1 LNHDA, CDR2 SQIVND (reference sequence). Trimming took 0 bases from V and 3 from J, leaving 6 bases between them. The CDR3 nucleotides are TGTGCCAGTAGTATAGACAGGTTCTACAATGAGCAGTTCTTC. Amino acids: CASSIDRFYNEQFF.

The rearrangement joins TRBV19 to TRBJ1-1; unclear D gene. V shed 6 bases and J shed 4 bases, with 12 bases lying between them. Germline V gene sequence: CDR1 LNHDA, CDR2 SQIVND (reference sequence). The CDR3 totals 13 residues. In nucleotides, the CDR3 is TGTGCCAGTAGCCCGGCCACCACCACTGAAGCTTTCTTT. This translates into CASSPATTTEAFF.

J is TRBJ1-2 and V is TRBV10-3; no firm D call. Trimming removed 2 bases from V and 6 bases from J, with 10 bases in between. The CDR3 spans 13 residues. Per the germline V gene, CDR1 is ENHRY and CDR2 is SYGVKD. Written as DNA, the CDR3 is TGTGCCATCAGTGAGGACAAGCTTGATGGCTACACCTTC. Its translation is CAISEDKLDGYTF.

This clonotype was counted only a few times. A much larger clone is a single base away; this may be a read error. The gene calls are TRBV11-2 and TRBJ2-7; 7 bases map to TRBD1. V lost 4 bases to trimming and J lost 3 bases; unmatched junction nucleotides: 6. The CDR3 sequence is 14 residues long. CDR1 is SGHAT and CDR2 is FQNNGV in the germline V gene. The CDR3 DNA sequence: TGTGCCAGCAGCTCGGGACAGTCAAACTACGAGCAGTACTTC. It specifies CASSSGQSNYEQYF.

This clonotype was detected many times. The CDR3 region is CATSEAGGTGELFF. CDR3 nucleotides: TGTGCCACCAGTGAGGCAGGGGGTACCGGGGAGCTGTTTTTT. The chain employs TRBV24-1 and TRBJ2-2, with 7 bases fitting TRBD1. Looked up from germline, CDR1 is KGHDR and CDR2 is SFDVKD. The V segment lost 4 bases and the J segment 5 bases; nucleotides outside the gene matches: 3. There are 14 residues in the CDR3.

Here the CDR3 DNA reads TGCAGCGTTGGGGACGGGGTTTTGGGCAATCAGCCCCAGCATTTT. Encoded protein: CSVGDGVLGNQPQHF. The J gene is TRBJ1-5, the V gene TRBV29-1; a possible D gene is TRBD1 (5 bases). Trimming left V 4 bases short and J 2 bases short, with 15 bases between. Germline V gives CDR1 SQVTM, CDR2 ANQGSEA. The CDR3 is 15 residues long.

This chain connects TRBV19 to TRBJ1-2, with 11 bases aligning to TRBD1. After removal of 10 bases from V and 5 bases from J, the junction contained 15 bases not matched to a gene. Germline-derived CDR1 and CDR2 are LNHDA and SQIVND (reference sequence). The CDR3 is made up of 16 amino acids. CDR3 in DNA: TGTGCCACCCGGGACAGGGGGTTGCCGACCTCTTATGGCTACACCTTC. Its translation: CATRDRGLPTSYGYTF.

This clonotype appeared many times. J is TRBJ2-5 and V is TRBV9, with TRBD1 identical over 11 bases. There are 15 residues in the CDR3. V shed 4 bases, J shed 5 bases, and the junction held 7 bases outside the gene matches. From germline, CDR1 is SGDLS and CDR2 YYNGEE. The CDR3 protein is CASSPWTGGEETQYF. The DNA of the CDR3 is TGTGCCAGCAGCCCCTGGACAGGGGGCGAGGAGACCCAGTACTTC.

This rearrangement joins TRBV5-1 to TRBJ2-5; D is possibly TRBD1 (7 bases). The V end lost 7 bases, the J end lost 3 bases, and 13 bases lay between the germline ends. There are 13 residues in the CDR3. CDR1 is SGHRS and CDR2 is YFSETQ in the germline V gene. The CDR3: CASGGTEEETQYF. DNA of the CDR3: TGCGCCAGCGGCGGGACAGAAGAAGAGACCCAGTACTTC.

V usage is TRBV7-9 and J usage is TRBJ1-5, with D possibly matching TRBD1 (6 bases). This CDR3 has 17 residues. Germline V lookup: CDR1 SEHNR, CDR2 FQNEAQ (reference sequence). V was trimmed by 1 base and J by 3 bases, leaving 16 bases between them. CDR3 sequence reads: CASSLGGAGDYNQPQHF. The CDR3 DNA reads TGTGCCAGCAGCTTAGGTGGGGCAGGGGACTACAATCAGCCCCAGCATTTT.

This clonotype was picked up many times. V gene TRBV28 combines with J gene TRBJ1-1; unclear D gene. The germline CDR1 and CDR2 sequences are MDHEN and SYDVKM. V lost 6 bases and J lost 4, with 9 bases in between. The CDR3 spans 12 residues. The CDR3 here is CASSLRVTEAFF. CDR3 DNA sequence: TGTGCCAGCAGCCTGCGGGTCACTGAAGCTTTCTTT.

Worth noting for this clonotype: As the CDR3 is not closed by the conserved phenylalanine or tryptophan, this likely results from a read error. The genes are TRBV29-1 and TRBJ1-1; D gene unclear. V was clipped by 7 bases and J by 0 bases, with 12 bases between them. CDR3 length: 13 amino acids. Per the germline V gene, CDR1 is SQVTM and CDR2 is ANQGSEA. DNA of the CDR3: TGCAGCGCCCCCGGTCCCTTGAACACTGAAGCTTTCCTT. It codes for CSAPGPLNTEAFL.